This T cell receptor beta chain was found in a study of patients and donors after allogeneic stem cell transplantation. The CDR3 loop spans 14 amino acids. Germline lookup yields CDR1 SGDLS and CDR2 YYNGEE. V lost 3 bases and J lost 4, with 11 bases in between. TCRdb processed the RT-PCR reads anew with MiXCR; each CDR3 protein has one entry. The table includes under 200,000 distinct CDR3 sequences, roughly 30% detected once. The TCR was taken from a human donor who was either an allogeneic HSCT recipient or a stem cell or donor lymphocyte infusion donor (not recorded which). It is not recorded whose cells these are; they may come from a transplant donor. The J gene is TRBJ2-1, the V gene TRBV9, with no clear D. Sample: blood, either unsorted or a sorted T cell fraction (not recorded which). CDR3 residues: CASSAFSSYNEQFF. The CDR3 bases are TGTGCCAGCAGCGCTTTTAGTTCATACAATGAGCAGTTCTTC.